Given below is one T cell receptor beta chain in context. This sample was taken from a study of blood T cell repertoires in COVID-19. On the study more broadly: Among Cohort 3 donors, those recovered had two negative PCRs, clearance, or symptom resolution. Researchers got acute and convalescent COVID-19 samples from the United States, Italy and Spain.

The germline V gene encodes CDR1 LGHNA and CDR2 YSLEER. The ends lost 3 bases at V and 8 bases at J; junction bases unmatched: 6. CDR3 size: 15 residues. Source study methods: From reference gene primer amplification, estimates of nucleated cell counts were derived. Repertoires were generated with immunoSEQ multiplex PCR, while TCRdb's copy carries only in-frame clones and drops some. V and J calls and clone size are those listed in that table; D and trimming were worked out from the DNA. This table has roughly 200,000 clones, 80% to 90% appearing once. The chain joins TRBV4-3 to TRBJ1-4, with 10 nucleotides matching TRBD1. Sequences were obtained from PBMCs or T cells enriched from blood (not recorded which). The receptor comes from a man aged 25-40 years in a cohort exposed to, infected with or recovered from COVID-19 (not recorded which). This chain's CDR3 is CASSQTGTGDEKLFF. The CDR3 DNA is TGCGCCAGCAGCCAGACCGGGACAGGGGACGAAAAACTGTTTTTT.